Shown below are 31 T cell receptor beta chains from a single sample sequenced in a study of blood T cell repertoires in COVID-19. Libraries were prepared by immunoSEQ multiplex PCR; TCRdb keeps only in-frame clonotypes and omits some of them. Of just under 45,000 clones in the sample, about 90% are singletons; the top ten hold around 20%. Source material: peripheral blood. All receptors derive from an elderly woman in a cohort sampled during active or convalescent COVID-19.

V is TRBV27 and J is TRBJ1-2; a weak D match, TRBD1 (6 bases). This CDR3 is 14 amino acids long. Per the germline V gene, CDR1 is MNHEY and CDR2 is SMNVEV (reference sequence). Trimming removed 8 bases from V and 0 bases from J, with 13 bases in between. CDR3 region: CASGHQGTNYGYTF. CDR3 coding DNA: TGTGCCAGCGGACACCAGGGGACTAACTATGGCTACACCTTC.

The genes are TRBV27 and TRBJ1-1; TRBD1 aligns across 7 bases. J lost 1 base, V lost 6 bases, and 26 bases had no gene match. Per germline, CDR1 MNHEY and CDR2 SMNVEV (reference sequence). This CDR3 has 21 residues. CDR3 sequence: CASSQGLFSPLKGTENTEAFF. In DNA form, the CDR3 reads TGTGCCAGCAGCCAGGGACTCTTCAGTCCACTTAAAGGGACAGAGAACACTGAAGCTTTCTTT.

V gene TRBV9 combines with J gene TRBJ2-5; the D is unclear. There are 12 residues in the CDR3. Trimming removed 3 bases at V and 5 bases at J, with 8 bases between. Germline V gene sequence: CDR1 SGDLS, CDR2 YYNGEE. The CDR3 region is CASSALEETQYF. The CDR3 bases are TGTGCCAGCAGCGCGCTGGAGGAGACCCAGTACTTC.

V and J are TRBV9 and TRBJ2-5; weak D call: TRBD1 (5 bases). CDR3 length: 13 residues. V lost 3 bases, J lost 4 bases, and 10 bases lay in between. From germline, CDR1 is SGDLS and CDR2 YYNGEE. CDR3 region: CASSARVGETQYF. CDR3 nucleotides: TGTGCCAGCAGCGCCAGGGTGGGAGAGACCCAGTACTTC.

The chain combines TRBV11-3 with TRBJ1-1; maybe TRBD1 (6 bases). Germline V lookup: CDR1 SGHNT, CDR2 YENEEA. This CDR3 is 14 amino acids long. The V end was cut by 5 bases, the J end by 0 bases, with 10 bases between. CDR3 sequence (DNA): TGTGCCAGCAGCCTCGGGACATTGAACACTGAAGCTTTCTTT. It codes for CASSLGTLNTEAFF. Full variable domain (rest looked up from reference TRBV11-3 and TRBJ1-1): EAGVVQSPRYKIIEKKQPVAFWCNPISGHNTLYWYLQNLGQGPELLIRYENEEAVDDSQLPKDRFSAERLKGVDSTLKIQPAELGDSAVYLCASSLGTLNTEAFFGQGTRLTVV.

The chain combines TRBV6-6 with TRBJ2-7, with 7 bases aligning to TRBD2. Germline values: CDR1 MNHNY, CDR2 SVGAGI (reference sequence). The CDR3 length is 16 residues. V lost 8 bases and J lost 0; bases outside the gene matches: 13. Here the CDR3 reads CASHKTAGYISYEQYF. The CDR3, as DNA: TGTGCCAGCCATAAAACAGCGGGATATATCTCCTACGAGCAGTACTTC.

Only a few counts were recorded for this clone. This sequence joins TRBV5-6 and TRBJ1-6, with D perhaps matching TRBD1 (5 bases). Germline-derived CDR1 and CDR2 are SGHDT and YYEEEE. There are 14 residues in the CDR3. V was pared by 3 bases and J by 7 bases, with 11 bases between. CDR3 coding DNA: TGTGCCAGCAGCTCGCGGGGGTTCAATTCACCCCTCCACTTT. Translation: CASSSRGFNSPLHF.

CDR3 in amino acids: CASSQKDRASTDTQYF. The CDR3, as DNA: TGTGCCAGCAGCCAGAAGGACAGAGCGAGCACAGATACGCAGTATTTT. This rearrangement joins TRBV4-2 to TRBJ2-3; maybe TRBD1 (6 bases). The CDR3 has 16 residues. CDR1 LGHNA and CDR2 YNFKEQ come from the germline V gene. Trimming pared 3 bases from V and 0 bases from J, leaving 13 bases between.

As DNA, the CDR3 is TGTGCCAGCAGCGTAGGAAGCGGGAGTGGCGGTGAGCAGTTCTTC. Its protein is CASSVGSGSGGEQFF. V and J are TRBV9 and TRBJ2-1, with TRBD2 identical over 8 bases. The germline V gene has CDR1 SGDLS and CDR2 YYNGEE. Trimming took 0 bases from V and 9 from J; bases not matched to a gene: 8. CDR3 length: 15 amino acids.

The rearrangement joins TRBV4-3 to TRBJ2-1, with 7 nucleotides matching TRBD2. This CDR3 is built from 16 residues. Germline trimming cut 0 bases from V and 4 bases from J; bases unmatched to any gene: 6. Per germline, CDR1 LGHNA and CDR2 YSLEER. CDR3 residues: CASSQEKTSPYNEQFF. CDR3 sequence (DNA): TGCGCCAGCAGCCAAGAAAAGACTAGCCCATACAATGAGCAGTTCTTC.

The V and J genes are TRBV9 and TRBJ2-3; D unclear. V dropped 2 bases and J dropped 2 bases, with 6 bases sitting between them. The CDR3 runs to 13 residues. Looked up from germline, CDR1 is SGDLS and CDR2 is YYNGEE. DNA of the CDR3: TGTGCCAGCAGCGTTGGCCTCACAGATACGCAGTATTTT. Protein product: CASSVGLTDTQYF.

This chain links TRBV3-1 (or the pseudogene TRBV3-2) with TRBJ2-1; TRBD2 matches 7 bases. The CDR3 extends over 16 amino acids. The germline V gene has CDR1 LGHDT and CDR2 YNNKEL (reference sequence). After removal of 0 bases from V and 0 bases from J, the junction contained 2 bases not matched to a gene. DNA of the CDR3: TGTGCCAGCAGCCAAGAAGGCGGGAGCTCCTACAATGAGCAGTTCTTC. As protein: CASSQEGGSSYNEQFF.

This chain uses TRBV27 with TRBJ1-2; 10 bases align to TRBD1. Germline values: CDR1 MNHEY, CDR2 SMNVEV (reference sequence). The CDR3 sequence is 16 residues long. J lost 1 base, V lost 2 bases, and 4 bases had no gene match. DNA of the CDR3: TGTGCCAGCAGTTTACGGCGGGACAGGGGTAACTATGGCTACACCTTC. Translation: CASSLRRDRGNYGYTF.

This rearrangement joins TRBV6-1 to TRBJ1-5; TRBD1 matches at 7 bases. Germline lookup yields CDR1 MNHNS and CDR2 SASEGT. There are 17 residues in the CDR3. Trimming at V came to 2 bases and at J to 0 bases, leaving 7 bases not matched to a gene. In nucleotides, the CDR3 is TGTGCCAGCAGTGAACTGCCGACAGGGTTTAGCAATCAGCCCCAGCATTTT. Encoded protein: CASSELPTGFSNQPQHF.

The chain has TRBV5-1 and TRBJ2-5; 8 nucleotides line up with TRBD2. V trimming: 2 bases; J trimming: 5 bases; junction bases outside the gene matches: 8. The CDR3 is made up of 15 amino acids. Germline CDR1 and CDR2: SGHRS and YFSETQ. DNA for the CDR3: TGCGCCAGCAGCTTTGGGCCGGGGGGGCCGGAGACCCAGTACTTC. Protein product: CASSFGPGGPETQYF.

This rearrangement joins TRBV5-1 to TRBJ1-6, with D perhaps matching TRBD1 (5 bases). The V end lost 5 bases, the J end lost 10 bases, and 22 bases lay between the germline ends. CDR3 size: 16 residues. Germline lookup yields CDR1 SGHRS and CDR2 YFSETQ. This CDR3 reads CASSTGHGGNTSPLHF. The CDR3 DNA reads TGCGCCAGCAGTACTGGACACGGCGGGAATACCTCACCCCTCCACTTT.

This chain links TRBV9 with TRBJ2-7, with 10 bases lining up with TRBD2. The CDR3 runs 16 residues. V shed 0 bases, J shed 2 bases, and the junction held 5 bases outside the gene matches. The germline V gene encodes CDR1 SGDLS and CDR2 YYNGEE. In nucleotides, the CDR3 is TGTGCCAGCAGCGTAGCTAGAACTAGCGGGGCCTACGAGCAGTACTTC. Protein sequence: CASSVARTSGAYEQYF. Using reference TRBV9 and TRBJ2-7 for the parts outside the CDR3, the full variable domain is DSGVTQTPKHLITATGQRVTLRCSPRSGDLSVYWYQQSLDQGLQFLIQYYNGEERAKGNILERFSAQQFPDLHSELNLSSLELGDSALYFCASSVARTSGAYEQYFGPGTRLTVT.

The rearrangement links TRBV7-2 to TRBJ1-5; D remains unclear. The CDR3 is 15 amino acids. V was shortened by 1 base and J by 2 bases, with 9 bases between the two germline ends. Germline V lookup: CDR1 SGHTA, CDR2 FQGNSA. The chain's CDR3 is CASSLVGQGNQPQHF. CDR3 in DNA: TGTGCCAGCAGCTTAGTCGGCCAGGGCAATCAGCCCCAGCATTTT.

The V call is TRBV7-6, the J call TRBJ1-1, with a tentative D call TRBD1 (5 bases). The CDR3 has 15 residues. Trimming took 6 bases from V and 0 from J, leaving 14 bases between them. In germline, CDR1 is SGHVS, CDR2 FNYEAQ. The CDR3 nucleotides are TGTGCCAGCAGTCTGCAGGGTCGGATGAACACTGAAGCTTTCTTT. This translates into CASSLQGRMNTEAFF. Full variable domain (remainder filled in from reference TRBV7-6 and TRBJ1-1): GAGVSQSPRYKVTKRGQDVALRCDPISGHVSLYWYRQALGQGPEFLTYFNYEAQQDKSGLPNDRFSAERPEGSISTLTIQRTEQRDSAMYRCASSLQGRMNTEAFFGQGTRLTVV.

J is TRBJ2-7 and V is TRBV6-2 or TRBV6-3, with a tentative D call TRBD2 (6 bases). The germline V and J ends were trimmed by 0 bases and 6 bases, with 18 bases remaining between them. This CDR3 has 16 residues. CDR1 is MNHEY, CDR2 SVGEGT, per germline. The CDR3 DNA reads as TGTGCCAGCAGTTACTCGACGGGGGTGGGCTTGCGCGAGCAGTACTTC. It yields the protein CASSYSTGVGLREQYF.

This clone occurred once. The J gene is TRBJ1-6, the V gene TRBV27, with D unresolved. CDR3 length: 13 amino acids. Germline-derived CDR1 and CDR2 are MNHEY and SMNVEV (reference sequence). V lost 10 bases and J 10 bases, leaving 17 bases between the germline ends. DNA for the CDR3: TGTGCCACCTCGTTACGGAGAAGGTCACCCCTCCACTTT. Translated: CATSLRRRSPLHF.

The J gene is TRBJ2-1, the V gene TRBV30; 10 bases are shared with TRBD2. Germline V gene sequence: CDR1 GTSNPN, CDR2 SVGIG (reference sequence). V shed 3 bases and J 4 bases; nucleotides not matched to a gene: 6. The CDR3 totals 15 residues. The CDR3 nucleotides read TGTGCCTGGAGCCGTAGCGGGAGGTTATACAATGAGCAGTTCTTC. Amino acids: CAWSRSGRLYNEQFF. Variable domain in full (rest from reference TRBV30 and TRBJ2-1): SQTIHQWPATLVQPVGSPLSLECTVEGTSNPNLYWYRQAAGRGLQLLFYSVGIGQISSEVPQNLSASRPQDRQFILSSKKLLLSDSGFYLCAWSRSGRLYNEQFFGPGTRLTVL.

The chain uses TRBV7-2 and TRBJ2-3; possibly TRBD1 for D (5 bases). The germline gives CDR1 SGHTA, CDR2 FQGNSA. The CDR3 extends over 13 amino acids. V lost 4 bases, J lost 5 bases, and 10 bases lay in between. The CDR3 region is CASSYAGKDTQYF. The CDR3 region has the DNA TGTGCCAGCAGCTATGCAGGGAAAGATACGCAGTATTTT.

As regards this clone: Other DNA sequences within the sample encode an identical CDR3. The genes are TRBV7-9 and TRBJ1-1; D perhaps matches TRBD1 (6 bases). The CDR3 length is 13 residues. Between the trimmed V and J ends, which lost 6 bases and 1 base, there was a span of 9 bases. The germline V gene encodes CDR1 SEHNR and CDR2 FQNEAQ (reference sequence). The CDR3: CASRTGANTEAFF. The CDR3, as DNA: TGTGCCAGCAGGACAGGAGCGAACACTGAAGCTTTCTTT.

The chain joins TRBV25-1 to TRBJ1-2; D is unresolved. The CDR3 length is 12 residues. Trimming left V 4 bases short and J 8 bases short, with 11 bases between. Germline V gene data show CDR1 as MGHDK and CDR2 as SYGVNS. This CDR3 reads CASSVSGYGYTF. CDR3 DNA: TGTGCCAGCAGTGTGTCCGGGTACGGCTACACCTTC.

The rearrangement joins TRBV10-3 to TRBJ2-7; D may be TRBD2 (6 bases). CDR3 size: 15 residues. V dropped 0 bases and J dropped 7 bases, with 16 bases sitting between them. In germline, CDR1 is ENHRY, CDR2 SYGVKD. The CDR3 spells CAISESASATGEQYF. CDR3 DNA sequence: TGTGCCATCAGTGAGTCTGCTAGCGCGACGGGAGAGCAGTACTTC.

In this sample, this clone turned up a few times. This chain links TRBV10-1 with TRBJ2-3; perhaps TRBD2 as D (6 bases). Germline-derived CDR1 and CDR2 are WNHNN and SYGVQD (reference sequence). This CDR3 spans 16 amino acids. V lost 2 bases, J lost 2 bases, and 14 bases lay in between. CDR3 loop: CASSEKGGIYTDTQYF. The CDR3 DNA follows: TGCGCCAGCAGTGAGAAGGGCGGGATATACACAGATACGCAGTATTTT.

The V call is TRBV28, the J call TRBJ1-2, with 10 bases identical to TRBD1. The CDR3 is 15 amino acids. V shed 6 bases and J 3 bases; nucleotides not matched to a gene: 7. Looked up from germline, CDR1 is MDHEN and CDR2 is SYDVKM. In nucleotides, the CDR3 is TGTGCCAGCAGGACAGGGGGCGGGCAGGACTATGGCTACACCTTC. It codes for CASRTGGGQDYGYTF.

This clone occurred once. The chain links TRBV3-1 (or the pseudogene TRBV3-2) to TRBJ2-7, with D perhaps matching TRBD1 (6 bases). Trimming took off 6 bases at V and 0 bases at J, with 9 bases between the two ends. There are 13 residues in the CDR3. Germline lookup yields CDR1 LGHDT and CDR2 YNNKEL (reference sequence). In nucleotides, the CDR3 is TGTGCCAGCAGAGGGGACAACTCCTACGAGCAGTACTTC. It encodes CASRGDNSYEQYF.

V and J are TRBV7-3 and TRBJ1-5; no clear D. The germline gives CDR1 SGHTA, CDR2 FQGTGA. This CDR3 spans 19 amino acids. V lost 6 bases and J lost 1, with 25 bases in between. The CDR3 DNA is TGTGCCAGCAGTGGGGAGGCAGGCGCAAAGCCAGGAAGCAATCAGCCCCAGCATTTT. It is translated as CASSGEAGAKPGSNQPQHF.

This clone showed up just once. The V gene is TRBV12-3 or TRBV12-4, the J gene TRBJ1-1; no clear D gene. V dropped 6 bases and J dropped 5 bases, with 7 bases sitting between them. The CDR3 has 11 amino acids. CDR3 amino acids: CASSTRTEAFF. CDR3 sequence (DNA): TGTGCCAGCAGCACGAGGACTGAAGCTTTCTTT.